The 18 T cell receptor beta chains reported below all come from one sample, sequenced in a study of T cell responses to AZD1222 COVID-19 vaccine. Assay used: immunoSEQ multiplex PCR; TCRdb lists only in-frame clones, some missing. The sample carries some 140,000 clones, 80% to 95% recorded once. This specimen was peripheral blood, taken on day 0 of AZD1222 vaccination. All receptors come from an adult in good health.

The DNA of the CDR3 is TGTGCCAGCACTTCTTTACGGGCCAACCTGTTCTTT. Protein sequence: CASTSLRANLFF. V is TRBV7-3 and J is TRBJ1-1; D is undetermined. With 7 bases removed from V and 14 bases from J, the gap between germline ends came to 20 bases. From germline, CDR1 is SGHTA and CDR2 FQGTGA. This CDR3 contains 12 residues.

V is TRBV7-9 and J is TRBJ1-2, with 10 positions matching TRBD1. Germline trimming cut 3 bases from V and 6 bases from J; bases unmatched to any gene: 1. This CDR3 is 13 amino acids long. Germline CDR1 SEHNR, CDR2 FQNEAQ (reference sequence). CDR3 DNA sequence: TGTGCCAGCAGCTTCGGGACAGGGGATGGCTACACCTTC. Residues: CASSFGTGDGYTF.

The rearrangement joins TRBV4-1 to TRBJ1-5; a weak D match, TRBD1 (5 bases). This CDR3 has 15 amino acids. The germline CDR1 and CDR2 sequences are MGHRA and YSYEKL. V lost 1 base, J lost 7 bases, and 14 bases lay in between. This chain's CDR3 is CASSQVAVGAQPQHF. The CDR3 coding sequence is TGCGCCAGCAGCCAAGTGGCTGTAGGGGCCCAGCCCCAGCATTTT.

The chain employs TRBV30 and TRBJ1-4, with TRBD1 identical over 8 bases. V lost 4 bases and J lost 11; bases outside the gene matches: 9. The V gene's germline CDR1 is GTSNPN and CDR2 SVGIG (reference sequence). The CDR3 runs 13 residues. The chain's CDR3 is CAWIDRGHDKLFF. The CDR3 coding sequence is TGTGCCTGGATAGACAGGGGACACGATAAACTGTTTTTT.

The gene calls are TRBV7-2 and TRBJ2-2, with TRBD2 identical over 8 bases. The CDR3 sequence is 16 residues long. Germline V gene data show CDR1 as SGHTA and CDR2 as FQGNSA. Losses at the gene ends were 1 base for V and 1 base for J; bases not matched to a gene: 2. The CDR3 here is CASSLVSGVNTGELFF. The CDR3 coding sequence is TGTGCCAGCAGCTTAGTTAGCGGGGTGAACACCGGGGAGCTGTTTTTT.

The rearrangement links TRBV11-3 to TRBJ1-1; D not certain. This CDR3 is 13 amino acids long. CDR1 SGHNT and CDR2 YENEEA come from the germline V gene. Trimming cost V 1 base and J 0 bases, with 3 bases left between them. The CDR3 sequence: CASSLGVNTEAFF. CDR3 nucleotide sequence: TGTGCCAGCAGCTTAGGGGTGAACACTGAAGCTTTCTTT.

V usage is TRBV11-3 and J usage is TRBJ2-2, with D possibly being TRBD1 (6 bases). This CDR3 contains 15 residues. Per the germline V gene, CDR1 is SGHNT and CDR2 is YENEEA. Deletions cut 1 base from V and 4 bases from J, with 10 bases between. The CDR3 loop reads CASSLGTGSTGELFF. In DNA, the CDR3 is TGTGCCAGCAGCTTAGGTACAGGGAGCACCGGGGAGCTGTTTTTT.

This chain links TRBV18 with TRBJ2-7; TRBD1 matches at 10 bases. The germline V gene encodes CDR1 KGHSH and CDR2 LQKENI. V trimming: 4 bases; J trimming: 6 bases; junction bases outside the gene matches: 9. This CDR3 has 15 amino acids. The CDR3 DNA is TGTGCCAGCTCACTCGAGGGACAGGGGTTCTCCGAGCAGTACTTC. This gives the protein CASSLEGQGFSEQYF.

The chain couples TRBV30 to TRBJ2-2; 7 bases are a match to TRBD1. CDR3 length: 12 residues. V shed 5 bases, J shed 7 bases, and the junction held 4 bases outside the gene matches. The germline gives CDR1 GTSNPN, CDR2 SVGIG (reference sequence). In DNA form, the CDR3 reads TGTGCCTGGGACAGGGCTTTCGGGGAGCTGTTTTTT. Translated, it gives CAWDRAFGELFF.

V gene TRBV15 combines with J gene TRBJ2-7; D remains unclear. Trimming left V 1 base short and J 2 bases short, with 15 bases between. Germline-derived CDR1 and CDR2 are LNHNV and YYDKDF (reference sequence). The CDR3 runs 16 residues. Here the CDR3 DNA reads TGTGCCACCAGCAGAGGGGCAGGAAGAGATCCCTACGAGCAGTACTTC. It is translated as CATSRGAGRDPYEQYF.

This chain links TRBV5-6 with TRBJ2-7, with D possibly matching TRBD1 (7 bases). Germline V CDR1 and CDR2: SGHDT, YYEEEE. This CDR3 is built from 19 residues. V lost 5 bases and J lost 2, with 29 bases in between. The CDR3 coding sequence is TGTGCCAGCAGTAAGCTTGGAGGGGGCCAACACCTAAAACCCTACGAGCAGTACTTC. Translating it yields CASSKLGGGQHLKPYEQYF.

The chain links TRBV18 to TRBJ1-1; 9 nucleotides agree with TRBD1. The CDR3 is 14 residues long. V was pared by 5 bases and J by 5 bases, with 6 bases of the junction left unmatched. CDR1 is KGHSH and CDR2 is LQKENI in the germline V gene. The CDR3 DNA is TGTGCCAGCTCATCGGGACAGGGAGGGACTGAAGCTTTCTTT. It is translated as CASSSGQGGTEAFF.

The chain employs TRBV5-1 and TRBJ1-1; TRBD1 matches at 8 bases. Germline V gene data show CDR1 as SGHRS and CDR2 as YFSETQ. J gave up 6 bases and V 5 bases, and 9 bases lay outside the gene matches. The CDR3 totals 14 residues. The CDR3 region is CASRLDRGMAEAFF. The CDR3 DNA reads TGCGCCAGCAGACTCGACAGGGGAATGGCTGAAGCTTTCTTT.

J is TRBJ1-1 and V is TRBV3-1 (or the pseudogene TRBV3-2); D is undetermined. This CDR3 spans 15 amino acids. Per germline, CDR1 LGHDT and CDR2 YNNKEL (reference sequence). The V gene lost 4 bases and the J gene lost 0 bases, with 12 bases spanning the gap. The CDR3 here is CASSPRGELNTEAFF. For the CDR3, the DNA is TGTGCCAGCAGCCCCCGGGGAGAGCTGAACACTGAAGCTTTCTTT.

This rearrangement joins TRBV5-4 to TRBJ2-1, with 12 bases identical to TRBD2. CDR3 length: 16 amino acids. Germline CDR1 SGHNT, CDR2 YYREEE (reference sequence). Trimming removed 5 bases from V and 7 bases from J; junction bases left unmatched: 10. CDR3 sequence (DNA): TGTGCCAGCAGACCTCCTCTAGCGGGAGGGATGAATGAGCAGTTCTTC. It encodes CASRPPLAGGMNEQFF.

This sequence joins TRBV5-4 and TRBJ1-2, with 8 bases fitting TRBD1. Looked up from germline, CDR1 is SGHNT and CDR2 is YYREEE (reference sequence). V was pared by 3 bases and J by 3 bases, with 4 bases of the junction left unmatched. The length of the CDR3 is 14 residues. The CDR3 sequence is CASSSGQGDYGYTF. CDR3 coding DNA: TGTGCCAGCAGCTCCGGACAGGGAGACTATGGCTACACCTTC.

The chain is built from TRBV6-5 and TRBJ1-2, with a possible D match to TRBD1 (5 bases). The CDR3 consists of 15 residues. The V and J ends lost 0 bases and 3 bases respectively, with 11 bases between them. In germline, CDR1 is MNHEY, CDR2 SVGAGI. As DNA, the CDR3 is TGTGCCAGCAGTTACTCTTCGGGACGGCACTATGGCTACACCTTC. Translation gives CASSYSSGRHYGYTF.

This clone was observed a few times. V usage is TRBV3-1 (or the pseudogene TRBV3-2) and J usage is TRBJ2-1, with 11 bases lining up with TRBD2. Germline-derived CDR1 and CDR2 are LGHDT and YNNKEL (reference sequence). The CDR3 has 21 amino acids. V lost 0 bases and J lost 0; bases outside the gene matches: 13. CDR3: CASSQDRRTSGFRGSYNEQFF. In DNA form, the CDR3 reads TGTGCCAGCAGCCAAGATCGACGGACTAGCGGGTTCCGAGGCTCCTACAATGAGCAGTTCTTC.